These T cell receptor beta chains were read from a single sample in a study of shared clonotypes between healthy human individuals. Only in-frame clones appear in the TCRdb table, and some are missing; sequencing was by immunoSEQ multiplex PCR. The sample carries about 2,100,000 clones, about 92% recorded once. Sequencing input: naive CD8+ T cells from PBMCs. All receptors come from a man in his late teens or twenties in good health. Some clones in this sample may be carry-over from other donors' samples. Both conserved end residues are part of each CDR3. A D gene is named only where the DNA matches it firmly. Only part of the rows carry a size: once, few, many, or a class if the clone is expanded.

cdr3_aa	cdr3_nt	clone_size	j_call	d_call	v_call
CASSGVGTGEHEQYF	TGTGCCAGCAGTGGGGTTGGGACAGGGGAGCACGAGCAGTACTTC	once	TRBJ2-7	TRBD1	TRBV27
CASSRRLAGISYEQYF	TGTGCCAGCAGTAGACGGCTAGCGGGAATCTCCTACGAGCAGTACTTC	-	TRBJ2-7	TRBD2	TRBV27
CASSYSSGQTDAFF	TGTGCCAGCAGTTACTCGTCGGGGCAGACTGACGCTTTCTTT	-	TRBJ1-1	-	TRBV6-5
CASSSGGSYTF	TGTGCCAGCAGCTCAGGGGGGAGCTACACCTTC	few	TRBJ1-2	TRBD1	TRBV5-4
CASSALAGNLNEQFF	TGTGCCAGTAGTGCACTAGCGGGAAATCTCAATGAGCAGTTCTTC	-	TRBJ2-1	TRBD2	TRBV19
CASSSPGGRPEQFF	TGTGCCAGCAGTTCCCCTGGGGGGCGGCCTGAGCAGTTCTTC	-	TRBJ2-1	-	TRBV6-1
CASSFSREQFF	TGTGCCAGCAGCTTTAGCCGTGAGCAGTTCTTC	-	TRBJ2-1	-	TRBV7-9
CASSRTRGQGESSGEQYF	TGTGCCAGCAGCCGAACTAGGGGACAGGGGGAGTCGTCCGGCGAGCAGTACTTC	-	TRBJ2-7	TRBD1	TRBV7-9
CASSLALAGVHNEQFF	TGTGCCAGCAGCTTAGCGTTGGCGGGAGTACACAATGAGCAGTTCTTC	once	TRBJ2-1	TRBD2	TRBV7-9
CASRTVQGYYGYTF	TGTGCCAGCAGAACGGTCCAGGGGTATTATGGCTACACCTTC	-	TRBJ1-2	-	TRBV28
CASSYWASGSSSYEQYF	TGTGCCAGCAGCTATTGGGCTAGCGGGTCGAGTTCCTACGAGCAGTACTTC	-	TRBJ2-7	TRBD2	TRBV27
CATQQGASNQPQHF	TGTGCCACCCAACAGGGGGCTAGCAATCAGCCCCAGCATTTT	-	TRBJ1-5	TRBD1	TRBV10-3
CASSSGTASQETQYF	TGTGCCAGCAGTTCCGGGACAGCCTCTCAAGAGACCCAGTACTTC	once	TRBJ2-5	TRBD1	TRBV28
CASTGQGSYEQYF	TGTGCCAGCACCGGACAGGGCTCCTACGAGCAGTACTTC	-	TRBJ2-7	TRBD1	TRBV27
CASTHRGQQPQHF	TGTGCCAGTACTCACAGGGGGCAACAGCCCCAGCATTTT	-	TRBJ1-5	TRBD1	TRBV19
CASSQVGSGNTIYF	TGCGCCAGCAGCCAAGTTGGGTCTGGAAACACCATATATTTT	-	TRBJ1-3	-	TRBV4-1